This is a list of T cell receptor beta chains from one sample in a study of CD8 T cells in Susac syndrome. TCRdb reanalysed the immunoSEQ multiplex PCR reads using MiXCR and keeps one entry per CDR3 protein. The sample contains about 200,000 distinct CDR3 sequences, 92% of which appear only once. Sequences were obtained from CD8+ T cells from PBMCs. These receptors all stem from a human donor with multiple sclerosis. The CDR3 runs from the conserved cysteine through the conserved F or W. Each record gives: V gene, CDR3 protein.

v_call: TRBV12-3/TRBV12-4
cdr3_aa: CASSTIRADYTGELFF

v_call: TRBV3-1
cdr3_aa: CASSQTSGVYEQYF

v_call: TRBV13
cdr3_aa: CASSGLGTGTDTQYF

v_call: TRBV25-1
cdr3_aa: CASSELTGTEAFF

v_call: TRBV5-6
cdr3_aa: CASSLAGGVTDTQYF

v_call: TRBV6-1
cdr3_aa: CASSDGQTTTDTQYF

v_call: TRBV9
cdr3_aa: CASSASSGGYNEQFF

v_call: TRBV30
cdr3_aa: CAWSADLGREPYEQYF

v_call: TRBV27
cdr3_aa: CASGVPGQGEGETQYF

v_call: TRBV19
cdr3_aa: CASSIKGTDGYTF

v_call: TRBV19
cdr3_aa: CASSIAQGIAKNIQYF

v_call: TRBV3-1
cdr3_aa: CASSQDRDPSSYNEQFF

v_call: TRBV6-6
cdr3_aa: CASSYFRITNTGELFF

v_call: TRBV5-1
cdr3_aa: CASSLDRNQETQYF

v_call: TRBV6-2/TRBV6-3
cdr3_aa: CASSYDGQNYGYTF

v_call: TRBV7-9
cdr3_aa: CASSFNRGNTEAFF

v_call: TRBV12-3/TRBV12-4
cdr3_aa: CASSLGQGVFYEQYF

v_call: TRBV20-1
cdr3_aa: CSARGGQATYEQYF

v_call: TRBV12-3/TRBV12-4
cdr3_aa: CASSPPKSTDTQYF

v_call: TRBV19
cdr3_aa: CASSRTSGDNEQFF

v_call: TRBV19
cdr3_aa: CASSIANGKTEAFF

v_call: TRBV7-8
cdr3_aa: CASSILPYEQYF

v_call: TRBV6-1
cdr3_aa: CASSARDYHPQETQYF

v_call: TRBV2
cdr3_aa: CASSDAGGVLDTGELFF

v_call: TRBV13
cdr3_aa: CASSPNRRGPEAFF

v_call: TRBV18
cdr3_aa: CASSPSPPGTDTQYF

v_call: TRBV9
cdr3_aa: CASSVGLAGGRETQYF

v_call: TRBV7-9
cdr3_aa: CASSLIAGLRSYEQYF

v_call: TRBV30
cdr3_aa: CACHPGQGDQPQHF

v_call: TRBV13
cdr3_aa: CASSQRTGDSPLHF

v_call: TRBV6-2/TRBV6-3
cdr3_aa: CASSAPDLGSEGTEAFF

v_call: TRBV12-5
cdr3_aa: CASGPVEQYF

v_call: TRBV19
cdr3_aa: CATANTGELFF

v_call: TRBV6-2/TRBV6-3
cdr3_aa: CASSWTQGLRTEAFF

v_call: TRBV4-1
cdr3_aa: CASSQEGGTRKYNEQFF

v_call: TRBV9
cdr3_aa: CASSVGNDYEQYF

v_call: TRBV4-1
cdr3_aa: CASSQPGQGDYEQYF

v_call: TRBV2
cdr3_aa: CATTLGSRYEQYF

v_call: TRBV2
cdr3_aa: CASSEGWGSGANVLTF

v_call: TRBV6-6
cdr3_aa: CASSSGLTAGNTQYF

v_call: TRBV5-1
cdr3_aa: CASSLVHGEVTDTQYF

v_call: TRBV2
cdr3_aa: CASSDAVKGFKGETQYF

v_call: TRBV5-1
cdr3_aa: CASSLDKGPAGGGYTF

v_call: TRBV11-2
cdr3_aa: CASSLVTTEAFF

v_call: TRBV3-1
cdr3_aa: CASSRGGLGKPGELFF

v_call: TRBV6-1
cdr3_aa: CASSTGPQGPYYQETQYF

v_call: TRBV7-9
cdr3_aa: CASSLATALEYGEKLFF

v_call: TRBV6-2/TRBV6-3
cdr3_aa: CASREGWNTEAFF

v_call: TRBV2
cdr3_aa: CASSEARGIEAFF

v_call: TRBV7-8
cdr3_aa: CASSLRLAGAYNEQFF

v_call: TRBV27
cdr3_aa: CASSLTFSSTDTQYF

v_call: TRBV6-5
cdr3_aa: CASNDGTGGSYGYTF

v_call: TRBV29-1
cdr3_aa: CSVDRGRNTEAFF